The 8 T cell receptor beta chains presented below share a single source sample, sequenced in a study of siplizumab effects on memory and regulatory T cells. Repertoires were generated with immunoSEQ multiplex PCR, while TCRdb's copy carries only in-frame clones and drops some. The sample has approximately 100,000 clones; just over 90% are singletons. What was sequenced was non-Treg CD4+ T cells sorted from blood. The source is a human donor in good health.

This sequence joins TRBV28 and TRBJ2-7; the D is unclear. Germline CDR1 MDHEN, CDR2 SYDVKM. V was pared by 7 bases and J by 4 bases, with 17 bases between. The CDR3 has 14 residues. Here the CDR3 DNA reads TGTGCCAGCACCTACTCAACGGGTTTATACGAGCAGTACTTC. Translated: CASTYSTGLYEQYF.

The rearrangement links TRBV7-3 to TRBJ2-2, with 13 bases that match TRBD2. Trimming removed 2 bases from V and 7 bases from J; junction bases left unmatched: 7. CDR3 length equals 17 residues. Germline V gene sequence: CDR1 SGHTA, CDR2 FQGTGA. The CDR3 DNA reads TGTGCCAGCAGCTTATTCGGACTAGCGGGGGAGATCGGGGAGCTGTTTTTT. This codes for CASSLFGLAGEIGELFF.

The CDR3 region has the DNA TGTGCCAGCAGTGAGGGACTTGAGACAGACAATGAAAAACTGTTTTTT. Amino acids: CASSEGLETDNEKLFF. The chain has TRBV2 and TRBJ1-4; TRBD1 is a possible D gene (5 bases). This CDR3 is 16 amino acids long. V lost 3 bases and J lost 5, with 16 bases in between. Germline V lookup: CDR1 SNHLY, CDR2 FYNNEI. The entire variable domain, with the rest obtained from reference TRBV2 and TRBJ1-4, is as follows: EPEVTQTPSHQVTQMGQEVILRCVPISNHLYFYWYRQILGQKVEFLVSFYNNEISEKSEIFDDQFSVERPDGSNFTLKIRSTKLEDSAMYFCASSEGLETDNEKLFFGSGTQLSVL.

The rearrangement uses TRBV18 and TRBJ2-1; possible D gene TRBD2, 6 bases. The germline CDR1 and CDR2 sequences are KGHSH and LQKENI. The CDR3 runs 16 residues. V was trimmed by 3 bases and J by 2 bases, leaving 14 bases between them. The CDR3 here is CASSPSATRAYNEQFF. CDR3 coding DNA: TGTGCCAGCTCACCCTCCGCGACTAGGGCCTACAATGAGCAGTTCTTC.

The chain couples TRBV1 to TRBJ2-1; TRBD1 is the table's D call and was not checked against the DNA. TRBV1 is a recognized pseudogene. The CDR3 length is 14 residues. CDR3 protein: CTSSQEHSYNEQFF. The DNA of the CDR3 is TGCACCAGCAGCCAAGAACATTCCTACAATGAGCAGTTCTTC.

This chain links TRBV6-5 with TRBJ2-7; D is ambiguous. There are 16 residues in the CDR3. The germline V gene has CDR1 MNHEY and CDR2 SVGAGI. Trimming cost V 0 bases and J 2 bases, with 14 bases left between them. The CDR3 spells CASSYSIDPIPYEQYF. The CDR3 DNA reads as TGTGCCAGCAGTTACTCGATTGACCCAATCCCCTACGAGCAGTACTTC.

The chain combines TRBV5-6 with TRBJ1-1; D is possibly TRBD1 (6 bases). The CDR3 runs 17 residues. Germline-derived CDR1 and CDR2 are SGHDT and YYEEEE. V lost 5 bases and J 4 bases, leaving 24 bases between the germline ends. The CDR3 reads CASSPTEGGLGGTEAFF. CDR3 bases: TGTGCCAGCAGTCCTACCGAGGGGGGGCTTGGCGGCACTGAAGCTTTCTTT. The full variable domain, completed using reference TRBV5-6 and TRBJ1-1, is DAGVTQSPTHLIKTRGQQVTLRCSPKSGHDTVSWYQQALGQGPQFIFQYYEEEERQRGNFPDRFSGHQFPNYSSELNVNALLLGDSALYLCASSPTEGGLGGTEAFFGQGTRLTVV.

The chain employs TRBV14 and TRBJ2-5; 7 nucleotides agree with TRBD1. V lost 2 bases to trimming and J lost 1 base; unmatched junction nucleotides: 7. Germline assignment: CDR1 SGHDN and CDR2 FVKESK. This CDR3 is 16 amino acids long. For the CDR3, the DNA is TGTGCCAGCAGCCAACTGAGGGGACAGTTCCAAGAGACCCAGTACTTC. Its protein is CASSQLRGQFQETQYF.